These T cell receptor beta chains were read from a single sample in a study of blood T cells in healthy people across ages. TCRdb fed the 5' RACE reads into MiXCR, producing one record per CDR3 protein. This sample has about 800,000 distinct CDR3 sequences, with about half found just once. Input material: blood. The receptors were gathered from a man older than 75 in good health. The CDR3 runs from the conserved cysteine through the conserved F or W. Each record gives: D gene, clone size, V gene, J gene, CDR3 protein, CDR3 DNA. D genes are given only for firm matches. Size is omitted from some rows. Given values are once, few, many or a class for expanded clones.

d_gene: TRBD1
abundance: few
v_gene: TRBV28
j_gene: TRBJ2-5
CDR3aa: CASSTGTGGFQETQYF
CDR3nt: TGTGCCAGCAGTACCGGGACAGGGGGTTTCCAAGAGACCCAGTACTTC

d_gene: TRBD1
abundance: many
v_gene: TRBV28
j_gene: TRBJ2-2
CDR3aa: CASSSWMDRDTGELFF
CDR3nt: TGTGCCAGCAGTTCGTGGATGGACAGGGACACCGGGGAGCTGTTTTTT

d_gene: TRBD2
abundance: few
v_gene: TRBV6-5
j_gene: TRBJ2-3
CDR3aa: CASSSTTSGSTDTQYF
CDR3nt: TGTGCCAGCAGTTCTACGACTAGCGGGAGTACAGATACGCAGTATTTT

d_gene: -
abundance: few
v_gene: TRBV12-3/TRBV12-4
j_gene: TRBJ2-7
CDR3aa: CASSLGGGSDKQYF
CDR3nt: TGTGCCAGCAGCCTAGGGGGGGGTAGCGATAAGCAGTACTTC

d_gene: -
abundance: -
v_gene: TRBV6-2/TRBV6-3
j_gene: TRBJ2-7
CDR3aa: CASSTPTSRYEQYF
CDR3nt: TGTGCCAGCAGTACTCCTACCTCCCGTTACGAGCAGTACTTC

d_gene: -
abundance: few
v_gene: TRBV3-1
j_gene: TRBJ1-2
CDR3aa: CASSQVTGGYTF
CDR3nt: TGTGCCAGCAGCCAAGTGACGGGAGGCTACACCTTC

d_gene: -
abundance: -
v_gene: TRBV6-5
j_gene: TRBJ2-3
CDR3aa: CASSYLGSSTDTQYF
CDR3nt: TGTGCCAGCAGTTACTTAGGATCCAGCACAGATACGCAGTATTTT

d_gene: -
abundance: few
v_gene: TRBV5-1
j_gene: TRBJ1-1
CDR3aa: CASSFGGGRYTEAFF
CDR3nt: TGCGCCAGCAGCTTTGGAGGGGGGAGGTACACTGAAGCTTTCTTT

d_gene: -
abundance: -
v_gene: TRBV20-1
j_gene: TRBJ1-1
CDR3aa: CSAPGRNTEAFF
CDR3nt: TGCAGTGCTCCCGGACGAAACACTGAAGCTTTCTTT

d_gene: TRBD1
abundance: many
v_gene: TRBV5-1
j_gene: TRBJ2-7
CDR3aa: CASSTGTAPYEQYF
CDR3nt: TGCGCCAGCAGCACCGGGACAGCCCCCTACGAGCAGTACTTC

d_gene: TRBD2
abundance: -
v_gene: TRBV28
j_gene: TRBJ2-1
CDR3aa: CASSETSSKYEQFF
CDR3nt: TGTGCCAGCAGCGAGACTAGCTCAAAATATGAGCAGTTCTTC

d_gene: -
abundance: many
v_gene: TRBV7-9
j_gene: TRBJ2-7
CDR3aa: CASRPLSGFYEQYF
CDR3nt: TGTGCCAGCAGGCCTCTATCGGGGTTCTACGAGCAGTACTTC

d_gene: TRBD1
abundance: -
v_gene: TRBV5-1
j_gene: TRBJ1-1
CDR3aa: CASSIKGQGSVGTEAFF
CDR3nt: TGCGCCAGCAGCATTAAGGGACAGGGGAGTGTGGGCACTGAAGCTTTCTTT

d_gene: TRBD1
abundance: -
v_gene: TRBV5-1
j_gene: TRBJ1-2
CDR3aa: CASSSATGSFGYTF
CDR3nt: TGCGCCAGCAGCTCCGCGACAGGGAGTTTTGGCTACACCTTC

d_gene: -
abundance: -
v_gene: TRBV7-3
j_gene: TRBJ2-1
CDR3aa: CAGSLSAGAFKQFF
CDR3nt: TGTGCCGGCAGCTTAAGTGCTGGTGCCTTTAAGCAGTTCTTC

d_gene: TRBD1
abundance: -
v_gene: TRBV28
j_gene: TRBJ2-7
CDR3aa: CASSFPGTGDFSSYNEQYF
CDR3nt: TGTGCCAGCAGTTTCCCCGGGACAGGGGACTTTAGCTCCTACAATGAGCAGTACTTC

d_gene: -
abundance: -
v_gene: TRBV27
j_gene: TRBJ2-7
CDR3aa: CASPPGQRSYEQYF
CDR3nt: TGTGCCAGCCCGCCGGGACAAAGATCCTACGAGCAGTACTTC

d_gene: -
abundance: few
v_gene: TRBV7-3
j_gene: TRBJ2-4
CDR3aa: CASSPGGDIQYF
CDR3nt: TGTGCCAGCAGCCCCGGAGGGGACATTCAGTACTTC

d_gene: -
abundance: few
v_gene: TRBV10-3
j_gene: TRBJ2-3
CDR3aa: CAISPGLNTDTQYF
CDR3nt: TGTGCCATCAGTCCGGGTCTTAACACAGATACGCAGTATTTT

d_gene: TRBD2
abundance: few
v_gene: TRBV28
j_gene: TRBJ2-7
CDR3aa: CASIRASGTVGEQYF
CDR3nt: TGTGCCAGCATTAGGGCTAGCGGGACGGTAGGCGAGCAGTACTTC